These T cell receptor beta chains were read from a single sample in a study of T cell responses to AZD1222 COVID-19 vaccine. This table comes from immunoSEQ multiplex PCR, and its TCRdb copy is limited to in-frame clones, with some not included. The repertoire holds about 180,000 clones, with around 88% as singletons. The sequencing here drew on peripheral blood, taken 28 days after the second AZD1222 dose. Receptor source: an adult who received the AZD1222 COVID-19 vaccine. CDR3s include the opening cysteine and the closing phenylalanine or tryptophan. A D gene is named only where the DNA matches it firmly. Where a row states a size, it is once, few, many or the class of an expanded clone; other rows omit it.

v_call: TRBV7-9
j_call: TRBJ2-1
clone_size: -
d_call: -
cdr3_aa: CASSHPSNEQFF
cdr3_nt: TGTGCCAGCAGCCACCCCTCAAATGAGCAGTTCTTC

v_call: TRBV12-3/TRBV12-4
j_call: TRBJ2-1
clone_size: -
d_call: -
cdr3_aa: CASSIPLNEQFF
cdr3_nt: TGTGCCAGCAGTATCCCTCTGAATGAGCAGTTCTTC

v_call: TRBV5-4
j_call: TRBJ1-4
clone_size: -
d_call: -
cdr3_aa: CASSEKQGSNEKLFF
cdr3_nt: TGTGCCAGCAGTGAGAAACAGGGTTCAAATGAAAAACTGTTTTTT

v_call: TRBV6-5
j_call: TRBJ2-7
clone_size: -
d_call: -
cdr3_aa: CASSDPGAYEQYF
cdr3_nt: TGTGCCAGCAGCGACCCTGGGGCCTACGAGCAGTACTTC

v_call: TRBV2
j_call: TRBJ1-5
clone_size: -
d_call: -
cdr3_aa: CASSAELDFQPQHF
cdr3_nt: TGTGCCAGCAGTGCGGAACTGGATTTTCAGCCCCAGCATTTT

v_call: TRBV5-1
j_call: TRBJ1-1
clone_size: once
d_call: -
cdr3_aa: CASSLVGGGTEAFF
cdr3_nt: TGCGCCAGCAGCTTGGTGGGCGGGGGCACTGAAGCTTTCTTT

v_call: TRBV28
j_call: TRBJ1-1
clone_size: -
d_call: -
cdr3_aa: CASFPSGPNTEAFF
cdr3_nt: TGTGCCAGCTTCCCCTCGGGCCCGAACACTGAAGCTTTCTTT

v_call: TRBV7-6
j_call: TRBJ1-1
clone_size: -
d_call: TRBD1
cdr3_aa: CASSRTGENTEAFF
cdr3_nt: TGTGCCAGCAGCCGGACAGGGGAGAACACTGAAGCTTTCTTT

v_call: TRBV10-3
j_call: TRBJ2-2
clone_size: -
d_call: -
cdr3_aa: CAISEAGVGGELFF
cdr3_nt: TGTGCCATCAGTGAGGCAGGGGTAGGCGGGGAGCTGTTTTTT

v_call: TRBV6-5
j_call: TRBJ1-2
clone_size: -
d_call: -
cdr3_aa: CASTATEYYGYTF
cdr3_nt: TGTGCCAGCACCGCAACAGAGTACTATGGCTACACCTTC

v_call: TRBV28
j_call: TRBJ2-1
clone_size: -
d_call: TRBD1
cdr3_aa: CASTQGGQAMYEQFF
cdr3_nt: TGTGCCAGCACCCAAGGGGGACAGGCCATGTATGAGCAGTTCTTC

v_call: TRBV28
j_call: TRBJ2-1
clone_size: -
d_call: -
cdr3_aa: CASSGIYEQFF
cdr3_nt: TGTGCCAGCAGTGGGATTTATGAGCAGTTCTTC

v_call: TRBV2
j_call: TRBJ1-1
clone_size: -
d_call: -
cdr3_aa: CASSGPGARTEAFF
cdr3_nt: TGTGCCAGCAGTGGGCCTGGGGCGCGGACTGAAGCTTTCTTT

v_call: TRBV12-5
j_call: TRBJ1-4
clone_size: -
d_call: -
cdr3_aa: CASGLGHREDEKLFF
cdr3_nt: TGTGCTAGTGGTTTGGGACACAGGGAAGATGAAAAACTGTTTTTT

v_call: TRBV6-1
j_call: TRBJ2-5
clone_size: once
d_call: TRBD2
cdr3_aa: CASGSGGYQETQYF
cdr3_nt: TGTGCCAGCGGCAGCGGGGGTTACCAAGAGACCCAGTACTTC

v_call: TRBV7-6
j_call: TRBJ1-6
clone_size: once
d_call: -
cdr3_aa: CASSLLIGSSYNSPLHF
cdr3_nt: TGTGCCAGCAGCTTATTAATCGGCAGCTCCTATAATTCACCCCTCCACTTT

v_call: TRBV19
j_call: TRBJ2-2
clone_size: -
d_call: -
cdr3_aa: CASSISHTGELFF
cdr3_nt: TGTGCCAGTAGTATATCACACACCGGGGAGCTGTTTTTT

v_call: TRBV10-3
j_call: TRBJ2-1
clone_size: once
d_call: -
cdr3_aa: CAISESGTGWQFF
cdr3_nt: TGTGCCATCAGTGAGTCGGGGACTGGTTGGCAGTTCTTC

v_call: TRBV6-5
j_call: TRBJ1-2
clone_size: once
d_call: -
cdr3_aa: CASSRNRAEKGYTF
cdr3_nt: TGTGCCAGCAGTCGCAACCGGGCGGAAAAAGGCTACACCTTC

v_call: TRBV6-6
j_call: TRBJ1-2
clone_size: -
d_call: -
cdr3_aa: CASSPVRYGYTF
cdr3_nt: TGTGCCAGCAGTCCCGTGCGCTATGGCTACACCTTC

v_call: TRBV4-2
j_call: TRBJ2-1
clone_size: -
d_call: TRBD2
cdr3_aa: CASSQLRGGLNEQFF
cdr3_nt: TGTGCCAGCAGCCAACTACGGGGGGGTCTCAATGAGCAGTTCTTC

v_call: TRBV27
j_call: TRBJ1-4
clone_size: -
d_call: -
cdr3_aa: CASSTPGYEKLFF
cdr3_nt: TGTGCCAGCAGTACCCCCGGATATGAAAAACTGTTTTTT

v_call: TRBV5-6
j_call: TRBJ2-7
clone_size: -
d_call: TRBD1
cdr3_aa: CASSSTPGTGNYEQYF
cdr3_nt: TGTGCCAGCAGTTCGACTCCCGGGACAGGCAACTACGAGCAGTACTTC